Following are 26 T cell receptor beta chains from one sample sequenced in a study of identical twins. One entry per CDR3 protein results from TCRdb running MiXCR on the 5' RACE reads. Of approximately 280,000 distinct CDR3 sequences in the sample, more than 6.5% were seen once. This sample also appeared in a second study, on yellow fever vaccine responses in identical twins.

Specimen: memory (CD45RO+) T cells sorted from blood. Source of these receptors: a woman aged 18-29 years in good health.

This clonotype was found a few times. The J gene is TRBJ2-7, the V gene TRBV6-1, with a tentative D call TRBD2 (5 bases). With 6 bases removed from V and 1 base from J, the gap between germline ends came to 16 bases. This CDR3 comprises 15 residues. Germline V gene data show CDR1 as MNHNS and CDR2 as SASEGT. The CDR3 nucleotides are TGTGCCAGCAGAGATCGGGGAGATGGTTCCTACGAGCAGTACGTC. Protein: CASRDRGDGSYEQYV.

This clonotype was seen many times. The chain joins TRBV28 to TRBJ2-5; D call uncertain. CDR3 length equals 13 residues. The V gene lost 3 bases and the J gene lost 1 base, with 6 bases spanning the gap. Germline lookup yields CDR1 MDHEN and CDR2 SYDVKM. This CDR3 is CASSFSLQETQYF. CDR3 DNA sequence: TGTGCCAGCAGTTTTAGTCTCCAAGAGACCCAGTACTTC.

The chain joins TRBV28 to TRBJ1-1; D may be TRBD1 (5 bases). Trimming pared 5 bases from V and 7 bases from J, leaving 11 bases between. This CDR3 region has 12 residues. Looked up from germline, CDR1 is MDHEN and CDR2 is SYDVKM. The CDR3 protein is CASSKQVVEAFF. Written as DNA, the CDR3 is TGTGCCAGCAGTAAACAGGTCGTTGAAGCTTTCTTT.

This clonotype was seen at least ten times. V gene TRBV10-3 combines with J gene TRBJ2-1; 7 positions agree with TRBD2. This CDR3 region has 14 residues. The J segment lost 4 bases and the V segment lost 4 bases, leaving 4 bases of the junction unmatched. The germline CDR1 and CDR2 sequences are ENHRY and SYGVKD. The CDR3 spells CAISVSGPYNEQFF. DNA of the CDR3: TGTGCCATCAGTGTTAGCGGGCCGTACAATGAGCAGTTCTTC.

This clonotype was observed many times. J is TRBJ1-1 and V is TRBV20-1; D not certain. Trimming cost V 3 bases and J 0 bases, with 5 bases left between them. The CDR3 loop spans 12 amino acids. Germline V gene sequence: CDR1 DFQATT, CDR2 SNEGSKA (reference sequence). The CDR3 protein is CSARVLNTEAFF. The CDR3 nucleotides read TGCAGTGCTAGGGTGCTGAACACTGAAGCTTTCTTT.

This clonotype was recorded many times. This chain's CDR3 is CASSAYMETQYF. The CDR3, as DNA: TGTGCCAGCAGCGCCTATATGGAGACCCAGTACTTC. The genes are TRBV3-1 and TRBJ2-5; D uncertain. The CDR3 consists of 12 residues. Trimming pared 5 bases from V and 5 bases from J, leaving 9 bases between. Germline V gene lookup returns CDR1 LGHDT and CDR2 YNNKEL (reference sequence).

The chain recombines TRBV14 with TRBJ2-1, with 7 bases identical to TRBD2. Trimming took 3 bases from V and 4 from J; bases not matched to a gene: 6. The CDR3 loop spans 15 amino acids. Per germline, CDR1 SGHDN and CDR2 FVKESK. The CDR3 sequence: CASSHLGLLYNEQFF. DNA for the CDR3: TGTGCCAGCAGCCATTTGGGACTACTGTACAATGAGCAGTTCTTC.

This clonotype was found a few times. CDR3 DNA sequence: TGTGCCAGCAGCGTAAGCCCCTCGACTAGCACAGATACGCAGTATTTT. Amino acids: CASSVSPSTSTDTQYF. The rearrangement links TRBV9 to TRBJ2-3; D not certain. The CDR3 totals 16 residues. Between the trimmed V and J ends, which lost 1 base and 0 bases, there was a span of 12 bases. CDR1 is SGDLS, CDR2 YYNGEE, per germline. The full variable domain, completed using reference TRBV9 and TRBJ2-3, is DSGVTQTPKHLITATGQRVTLRCSPRSGDLSVYWYQQSLDQGLQFLIQYYNGEERAKGNILERFSAQQFPDLHSELNLSSLELGDSALYFCASSVSPSTSTDTQYFGPGTRLTVL.

This clonotype was counted at least ten times. The chain combines TRBV25-1 with TRBJ1-4; D is unresolved. The V end lost 3 bases, the J end lost 5 bases, and 22 bases lay between the germline ends. The CDR3 runs to 18 residues. From germline, CDR1 is MGHDK and CDR2 SYGVNS. The CDR3: CASSETGESPPLNEKLFF. CDR3 DNA sequence: TGTGCCAGCAGTGAGACCGGTGAATCTCCACCGCTAAATGAAAAACTGTTTTTT.

This clonotype was seen only a few times. V usage is TRBV20-1 and J usage is TRBJ2-2; the match to TRBD2 covers 7 bases. The V gene end was trimmed by 7 bases and the J gene end by 7 bases; junction bases not matched to a gene: 9. The length of the CDR3 is 13 residues. Germline CDR1 DFQATT, CDR2 SNEGSKA (reference sequence). The DNA for the CDR3 is TGCAGTGTCACGGGGGGAGCGGGCGGGGAGCTGTTTTTT. Its translation is CSVTGGAGGELFF.

The chain has TRBV6-1 and TRBJ2-7; 10 bases are shared with TRBD1. This CDR3 contains 11 residues. From germline, CDR1 is MNHNS and CDR2 SASEGT. J lost 12 bases, V lost 5 bases, and 4 bases had no gene match. The CDR3 reads CASSFRDRGYV. Here the CDR3 DNA reads TGTGCCAGCAGTTTCCGGGACAGGGGGTACGTC.

This clonotype was seen only a few times. This chain uses TRBV19 with TRBJ2-2, with D possibly matching TRBD2 (6 bases). The CDR3 runs 15 residues. CDR1 is LNHDA and CDR2 is SQIVND in the germline V gene (reference sequence). V was cut by 3 bases and J by 6 bases, with 14 bases left in between. The CDR3: CASSMTWRGSGELFF. The CDR3 DNA reads as TGTGCCAGTAGTATGACTTGGCGGGGTTCCGGGGAGCTGTTTTTT.

The rearrangement links TRBV12-3 or TRBV12-4 to TRBJ2-2; 10 positions agree with TRBD1. The junction had 5 bases not matched to a gene; V was cut back by 5 bases and J by 5 bases. The CDR3 runs to 15 residues. CDR3 bases: TGTGCCAGCAGTCGACAGGGGGCGGGGACCGGGGAGCTGTTTTTT. It specifies CASSRQGAGTGELFF.

This clonotype has more than one count but fewer than ten. The chain joins TRBV20-1 to TRBJ2-7; D is possibly TRBD1 (5 bases). Trimming stripped 3 bases from V and 0 bases from J, with 15 bases between. The CDR3 covers 15 residues. CDR1 is DFQATT, CDR2 SNEGSKA, per germline (reference sequence). DNA of the CDR3: TGCAGTGCTAGCCCGCCCAATGGGGCCTCCTACGAGCAGTACTTC. Translating gives CSASPPNGASYEQYF.

In this sample, this clonotype turned up a few times. The chain carries TRBV10-1 and TRBJ1-2; 8 bases align to TRBD1. Germline V gene sequence: CDR1 WNHNN, CDR2 SYGVQD (reference sequence). With V trimmed by 8 bases and J by 4 bases, 9 bases remained unmatched. This CDR3 region has 14 residues. The CDR3 bases are TGCGCCAGCCCAACCGGACAGGGACTCTATGGCTACACCTTC. This sequence encodes CASPTGQGLYGYTF.

This clonotype was seen only a few times. This rearrangement joins TRBV20-1 to TRBJ2-5; D may be TRBD1 or TRBD2 (5 bases each). CDR3 length: 12 amino acids. The V end was cut by 5 bases, the J end by 5 bases, with 12 bases between. CDR1 is DFQATT, CDR2 SNEGSKA, per germline (reference sequence). The CDR3 protein is CSAPVWGETQYF. The CDR3 DNA reads as TGCAGTGCTCCTGTGTGGGGGGAGACCCAGTACTTC.

This clonotype was counted only a few times. The chain is built from TRBV5-6 and TRBJ2-1; D call uncertain. Germline lookup yields CDR1 SGHDT and CDR2 YYEEEE. This CDR3 is built from 13 residues. V shed 5 bases and J shed 0 bases, with 6 bases lying between them. The CDR3 nucleotides are TGTGCCAGCAGGAGATTCTCCTACAATGAGCAGTTCTTC. It translates to CASRRFSYNEQFF. Filled out from reference TRBV5-6 and TRBJ2-1, the complete variable domain reads DAGVTQSPTHLIKTRGQQVTLRCSPKSGHDTVSWYQQALGQGPQFIFQYYEEEERQRGNFPDRFSGHQFPNYSSELNVNALLLGDSALYLCASRRFSYNEQFFGPGTRLTVL.

V usage is TRBV5-1 and J usage is TRBJ1-1, with D perhaps matching TRBD1 (6 bases). V was trimmed by 7 bases and J by 4 bases, leaving 14 bases between them. The CDR3 sequence is 13 residues long. In germline, CDR1 is SGHRS, CDR2 YFSETQ. In DNA form, the CDR3 reads TGCGCCAGCTATTCTGGGGGCGGCACTGAAGCTTTCTTT. Amino acids: CASYSGGGTEAFF.

This clonotype was counted a few times. CDR3 nucleotide sequence: TGTGCCAGCAGTGTGGGGGCCGATACGCAGTATTTT. It translates to CASSVGADTQYF. V gene TRBV6-1 combines with J gene TRBJ2-3; a possible D gene is TRBD1 (6 bases). Trimming left V 4 bases short and J 6 bases short, with 8 bases between. CDR3 length equals 12 residues. CDR1 is MNHNS, CDR2 SASEGT, per germline.

This clonotype has only a few counts. The V call is TRBV12-3 or TRBV12-4, the J call TRBJ2-1; 8 bases align to TRBD2. The V and J ends lost 4 bases and 5 bases, in that order; junction bases with no gene match: 4. The CDR3 runs 14 residues. The CDR3 protein is CASSSSSGHNEQFF. CDR3 DNA: TGTGCCAGCAGTTCGTCTAGCGGGCACAATGAGCAGTTCTTC.

CDR3 loop: CASSYGHEQFF. The CDR3 DNA follows: TGTGCCAGCAGTTATGGGCATGAGCAGTTCTTC. The J gene is TRBJ2-1, the V gene TRBV6-6; D is uncertain. The CDR3 consists of 11 residues. Per the germline V gene, CDR1 is MNHNY and CDR2 is SVGAGI (reference sequence). V lost 3 bases and J lost 8, with 5 bases in between.

This clonotype was detected only a few times. This chain joins TRBV5-4 and TRBJ2-2, with 7 nucleotides matching TRBD2. V was clipped by 3 bases and J by 0 bases; unmatched bases: 8. The germline V gene encodes CDR1 SGHNT and CDR2 YYREEE (reference sequence). The CDR3 contains 17 residues. The CDR3 region has the DNA TGTGCCAGCAGCTCATTATCTAGCGGTGCGAACACCGGGGAGCTGTTTTTT. It specifies CASSSLSSGANTGELFF.

In this sample, this clonotype turned up a few times. The J gene is TRBJ2-1, the V gene TRBV7-8; no clear D gene. CDR3 length: 14 amino acids. Germline V lookup: CDR1 SGHVS, CDR2 FQNEAQ. V was cut by 5 bases and J by 0 bases, with 8 bases left in between. DNA for the CDR3: TGTGCCAGCAGCAATGCCGGCTCCTACAATGAGCAGTTCTTC. Translation: CASSNAGSYNEQFF.

The rearrangement links TRBV20-1 to TRBJ2-1; 11 positions agree with TRBD2. The V and J ends lost 3 bases and 3 bases, in that order; junction bases with no gene match: 13. Germline V gene data show CDR1 as DFQATT and CDR2 as SNEGSKA (reference sequence). The CDR3 has 18 residues. The CDR3 DNA reads TGCAGTGCTAGGCCCCGCCCAGGGACTAGCGGTCACTACAATGAGCAGTTCTTC. It is translated as CSARPRPGTSGHYNEQFF.

V is TRBV15 and J is TRBJ2-7, with D perhaps matching TRBD1 (6 bases). V was cut by 0 bases and J by 4 bases, with 10 bases left in between. Germline V gene sequence: CDR1 LNHNV, CDR2 YYDKDF (reference sequence). The CDR3 consists of 14 residues. CDR3 nucleotide sequence: TGTGCCACCAGCAGAGACAGGGGTGGATACGAGCAGTACTTC. Translating gives CATSRDRGGYEQYF.

The table lists this clonotype with many counts. The chain uses TRBV5-6 and TRBJ2-7; a possible D gene is TRBD1 (6 bases). Germline V lookup: CDR1 SGHDT, CDR2 YYEEEE. V lost 2 bases, J lost 3 bases, and 18 bases lay in between. The CDR3 consists of 16 residues. The CDR3 DNA reads TGTGCCAGCAGCTTCGCCGTGACAGGAGCTAACTACGAGCAGTACGTC. It is translated as CASSFAVTGANYEQYV.